A single sample is the source of the 27 T cell receptor beta chains below, sequenced in a study of metastatic and nonmetastatic thyroid tumors. TCRdb used MiXCR to call clones anew from the PCR reads. The sample has about 92,000 clones; 15% are singletons. Patients had received no treatment of any kind before thyroid surgery. Sample: blood. These receptors all stem from a female donor with papillary thyroid cancer or a benign thyroid nodule (not recorded which). Some clones in this sample may be carry-over from other donors' samples.

This clone was seen repeatedly, ten times or more. CDR3 nucleotide sequence: TGTGCCAGCAGCCAGAGAGGAGGGGAAGGCTACACCTTC. It yields the protein CASSQRGGEGYTF. The chain has TRBV3-1 and TRBJ1-2; TRBD1 might be the D (5 bases). Per germline, CDR1 LGHDT and CDR2 YNNKEL (reference sequence). The CDR3 totals 13 residues. The germline V and J ends were trimmed by 3 bases and 8 bases, with 13 bases remaining between them.

This clone was observed a few times. This may stem from a read error, because a much larger clone lies one nucleotide away. V and J are TRBV5-1 and TRBJ2-3; the match to TRBD2 covers 10 bases. Germline lookup yields CDR1 SGHRS and CDR2 YFSETQ. CDR3 length: 17 residues. J lost 2 bases, V lost 6 bases, and 12 bases had no gene match. CDR3 in DNA: TGCGCCAGCACCTGGAGCTCTAGCGGGGGCACCACAGATACGCAGTATTTT. Translated, it gives CASTWSSSGGTTDTQYF.

This clone was detected ten times or more. The chain uses TRBV30 and TRBJ1-4, with no clear D. V lost 0 bases to trimming and J lost 3 bases, with 8 bases between them. The CDR3 loop spans 14 amino acids. Per germline, CDR1 GTSNPN and CDR2 SVGIG (reference sequence). The CDR3 nucleotides read TGTGCCTGGAGTGTACAGACACCTAATGAAAAACTGTTTTTT. Translated: CAWSVQTPNEKLFF. Based on the CDR3 plus reference TRBV30 and TRBJ1-4, the full variable domain is SQTIHQWPATLVQPVGSPLSLECTVEGTSNPNLYWYRQAAGRGLQLLFYSVGIGQISSEVPQNLSASRPQDRQFILSSKKLLLSDSGFYLCAWSVQTPNEKLFFGSGTQLSVL.

This clone was seen ten or more times. The CDR3 sequence: CASSDAPGWAYGYTF. As DNA, the CDR3 is TGCGCCAGCAGTGATGCTCCCGGATGGGCCTATGGCTACACCTTC. V and J are TRBV10-2 and TRBJ1-2, with D unclear. Trimming left V 3 bases short and J 4 bases short, with 15 bases between. This CDR3 spans 15 amino acids. Germline V lookup: CDR1 WSHSY, CDR2 SAAADI.

This clone occurred many times. This chain links TRBV3-1 with TRBJ2-2; D is perhaps TRBD2 (6 bases). The germline CDR1 and CDR2 sequences are LGHDT and YNNKEL (reference sequence). V lost 2 bases, J lost 4 bases, and 14 bases lay in between. The CDR3 contains 16 residues. The CDR3 DNA is TGTGCCAGCAGCCAATTGGGGGGTGCGGTCACCGGGGAGCTGTTTTTT. Residues: CASSQLGGAVTGELFF.

This clone was observed at least ten times. The rearrangement uses TRBV11-2 and TRBJ1-2; 7 bases are shared with TRBD1. Looked up from germline, CDR1 is SGHAT and CDR2 is FQNNGV. Trimming removed 5 bases from V and 8 bases from J; junction bases left unmatched: 11. This CDR3 contains 14 residues. This CDR3 reads CASSPGTAFSGYTF. As DNA, the CDR3 is TGTGCCAGCAGCCCCGGGACAGCTTTCTCCGGCTACACCTTC.

This clone appeared many times. Here the CDR3 DNA reads TGTGCCAGCAGCCACCACAGGGTCGCCGCGAACACCGGGGAGCTGTTTTTT. Amino acid sequence: CASSHHRVAANTGELFF. V usage is TRBV3-1 and J usage is TRBJ2-2; D perhaps matches TRBD1 (6 bases). V lost 3 bases and J 0 bases, leaving 14 bases between the germline ends. This CDR3 is built from 17 residues. CDR1 and CDR2 (germline): LGHDT, YNNKEL (reference sequence).

Ten or more counts support this clone. The gene calls are TRBV5-1 and TRBJ2-7; D is unresolved. Germline assignment: CDR1 SGHRS and CDR2 YFSETQ. The length of the CDR3 is 13 residues. Trimming took 0 bases from V and 3 from J, leaving 7 bases between them. The CDR3 coding sequence is TGCGCCAGCAGCTTGGGATGGGACTACGAGCAGTACTTC. Protein sequence: CASSLGWDYEQYF.

There are many counts of this clone. The rearrangement links TRBV27 to TRBJ2-7, with 7 bases that match TRBD2. V lost 6 bases, J lost 3 bases, and 11 bases stayed unmatched. CDR3 length: 15 residues. The V gene's germline CDR1 is MNHEY and CDR2 SMNVEV (reference sequence). This CDR3 reads CASSPFHPGGYEQYF. The CDR3 DNA is TGTGCCAGCAGCCCATTTCACCCGGGGGGCTACGAGCAGTACTTC.

This clone was recorded many times. The CDR3 is CASSAYRGVVNSPLHF. The DNA of the CDR3 is TGTGCCAGCAGCGCGTACAGGGGAGTCGTGAATTCACCCCTCCACTTT. The genes are TRBV9 and TRBJ1-6; TRBD1 matches at 7 bases. The CDR3 consists of 16 residues. CDR1 is SGDLS and CDR2 is YYNGEE in the germline V gene. The trim removed 3 bases at V and 7 bases at J, leaving 10 bases unmatched.

Turning to this clone: It may be a read error: a sequence one base away is much more abundant. Other DNA sequences in the same sample also yield this CDR3. This sequence joins TRBV20-1 and TRBJ2-7; no definite D call. The length of the CDR3 is 15 residues. The V and J ends lost 0 bases and 0 bases respectively, with 12 bases between them. Looked up from germline, CDR1 is DFQATT and CDR2 is SNEGSKA (reference sequence). DNA of the CDR3: TGCAGTGCTAGAGATCCTAGGATAAGCTCCTACGAGCAGTACTTC. Its protein is CSARDPRISSYEQYF.

This clone appeared many times. The gene calls are TRBV7-8 and TRBJ1-2; no firm D call. The germline V and J ends were trimmed by 2 bases and 1 base, with 11 bases remaining between them. The length of the CDR3 is 15 residues. The germline V gene has CDR1 SGHVS and CDR2 FQNEAQ. CDR3 amino acids: CASSLIAGDNYGYTF. The CDR3 region has the DNA TGTGCCAGCAGCTTAATTGCAGGTGATAACTATGGCTACACCTTC.

This clone showed up many times. The chain has TRBV7-2 and TRBJ2-7, with TRBD1 identical over 11 bases. Germline V lookup: CDR1 SGHTA, CDR2 FQGNSA. The trim removed 5 bases at V and 3 bases at J, leaving 6 bases unmatched. This CDR3 region has 15 residues. CDR3 nucleotides: TGTGCCAGCAGCACCTCGGGACAGGGGGTCTACGAGCAGTACTTC. It specifies CASSTSGQGVYEQYF.

This clone was recorded a few times. The chain uses TRBV10-3 and TRBJ2-7; D call uncertain. CDR1 and CDR2 from the germline V gene are ENHRY and SYGVKD. V lost 6 bases to trimming and J lost 0 bases, with 9 bases between them. The CDR3 length is 13 residues. The CDR3 sequence: CAIRSGTSYEQYF. In DNA form, the CDR3 reads TGTGCCATCAGGTCAGGTACCTCCTACGAGCAGTACTTC.

The rearrangement uses TRBV28 and TRBJ1-2; the match to TRBD1 covers 9 bases. Germline values: CDR1 MDHEN, CDR2 SYDVKM. The CDR3 extends over 15 amino acids. Unmatched junction bases numbered 10, after V lost 7 bases and J lost 4 bases. The CDR3: CASIPPRDRVYGYTF. The CDR3 DNA reads TGTGCCAGCATACCCCCTAGGGACAGGGTCTATGGCTACACCTTC.

There are many counts of this clone. V usage is TRBV10-3 and J usage is TRBJ1-2; perhaps TRBD1 as D (5 bases). Germline CDR1 and CDR2: ENHRY and SYGVKD. Trimming took 4 bases from V and 8 from J, leaving 14 bases between them. This CDR3 contains 13 residues. The chain's CDR3 is CAISGDALRGYTF. In DNA, the CDR3 is TGTGCCATCAGTGGGGACGCCCTTAGAGGCTACACCTTC.

The chain is built from TRBV4-2 and TRBJ2-1; 7 positions match TRBD2. CDR3 length equals 16 residues. V dropped 1 base and J dropped 8; count of bases not matched to a gene: 11. The germline CDR1 and CDR2 sequences are LGHNA and YNFKEQ. The CDR3 nucleotides read TGTGCCAGCAGCCAAGGGTGGGCGGGAGCGAGCGATGAGCAGTTCTTC. Its translation is CASSQGWAGASDEQFF.

Only a few counts were recorded for this clone. This may be a read error: a much more frequent sequence differs by one nucleotide. The rearrangement links TRBV5-6 to TRBJ2-7, with D uncertain. The CDR3 is made up of 11 amino acids. Germline lookup yields CDR1 SGHDT and CDR2 YYEEEE. DNA of the CDR3: TGTGCCAGCACAAGGTTCTACGATCAGTACTTC. This translates into CASTRFYDQYF. Based on the CDR3 plus reference TRBV5-6 and TRBJ2-7, the full variable domain is DAGVTQSPTHLIKTRGQQVTLRCSPKSGHDTVSWYQQALGQGPQFIFQYYEEEERQRGNFPDRFSGHQFPNYSSELNVNALLLGDSALYLCASTRFYDQYFGPGTRLTVT.

The CDR3 nucleotides read TGCAGCGCTTACCAGGGGTCTCGAGTTTCACCCCTCCACTTT. It is translated as CSAYQGSRVSPLHF. This chain connects TRBV20-1 to TRBJ1-6, with TRBD1 as a possible D gene (6 bases). Looked up from germline, CDR1 is DFQATT and CDR2 is SNEGSKA (reference sequence). The CDR3 totals 14 residues.

As for this clone: A much larger clone lies one base from this, so it may be a read error. The V gene is TRBV7-9, the J gene TRBJ1-1, with TRBD1 as a possible D gene (6 bases). Germline V gene lookup returns CDR1 SEHNR and CDR2 FQNEAQ (reference sequence). The CDR3 totals 15 residues. The V gene lost 5 bases and the J gene lost 0 bases, with 13 bases spanning the gap. The CDR3, as DNA: TGTGCCAGCAGCGAGGCCAGGGGATTGAACACTGAAGCTTTCTTT. The encoded protein is CASSEARGLNTEAFF.

The table lists this clone with many counts. The V and J genes are TRBV24-1 and TRBJ2-5; the D gene is possibly TRBD2 (5 bases). The CDR3 totals 13 residues. CDR1 KGHDR and CDR2 SFDVKD come from the germline V gene. V gave up 2 bases and J gave up 5 bases, with 8 bases separating them. CDR3 sequence reads: CATSDSLVETQYF. The CDR3 DNA is TGTGCCACCAGTGATTCACTAGTGGAGACCCAGTACTTC.

This chain joins TRBV3-1 and TRBJ2-6; D perhaps matches TRBD1 (5 bases). V lost 0 bases and J lost 6, with 15 bases in between. Germline CDR1 reads LGHDT; CDR2 reads YNNKEL (reference sequence). CDR3 size: 17 residues. The DNA of the CDR3 is TGTGCCAGCAGCCAAGATATAGTAGGGGCTGAGGCCAACGTCCTGACTTTC. This codes for CASSQDIVGAEANVLTF.

This clone was picked up a small number of times. A much larger clone differs from this one at a single base, so this may be a read error. This CDR3 is also generated by other DNA sequences in the sample. The chain joins TRBV7-6 to TRBJ2-1, with a weak D call TRBD2 (5 bases). With 5 bases removed from V and 9 bases from J, the gap between germline ends came to 14 bases. CDR3 length: 13 residues. Germline values: CDR1 SGHVS, CDR2 FNYEAQ. CDR3 coding DNA: TGTGCCAGCAGCCCCCCCGCGGGTTTTGAGCAGTTCTTC. This translates into CASSPPAGFEQFF.

This clone has a single count. J is TRBJ2-3 and V is TRBV7-3; 9 positions match TRBD2. This CDR3 has 16 residues. V lost 2 bases, J lost 3 bases, and 6 bases stayed unmatched. Germline lookup yields CDR1 SGHTA and CDR2 FQGTGA. The CDR3: CASSLQAGGLTDTQYF. The CDR3 nucleotides are TGTGCCAGCAGCTTACAAGCGGGGGGCTTGACAGATACGCAGTATTTT.

By sample fraction, this clone is medium-sized. V gene TRBV6-5 combines with J gene TRBJ2-7, with D perhaps matching TRBD1 or TRBD2 (5 bases each). CDR3 length equals 15 residues. With 2 bases removed from V and 2 bases from J, the gap between germline ends came to 13 bases. CDR1 MNHEY and CDR2 SVGAGI come from the germline V gene. CDR3 loop: CASSYRVWGPYEQYF. The CDR3 DNA sequence: TGTGCCAGCAGTTACAGGGTATGGGGACCCTACGAGCAGTACTTC.

This clone showed up just a few times. The rearrangement links TRBV4-2 to TRBJ2-3; 12 bases are shared with TRBD2. V gave up 1 base and J gave up 2 bases; unmatched junction bases: 4. CDR1 and CDR2 from the germline V gene are LGHNA and YNFKEQ. The CDR3 extends over 17 amino acids. This chain's CDR3 is CASSQVLAGGTTDTQYF. Here the CDR3 DNA reads TGTGCCAGCAGCCAAGTTCTAGCGGGGGGGACCACAGATACGCAGTATTTT.

This clone was detected ten times or more. V and J are TRBV2 and TRBJ1-5; D perhaps matches TRBD1 (5 bases). V was cut by 1 base and J by 4 bases, with 11 bases left in between. This CDR3 has 15 residues. The germline gives CDR1 SNHLY, CDR2 FYNNEI. The CDR3 DNA reads TGTGCCAGCAGTGAAGGGGGGACTCGAAATCAGCCCCAGCATTTT. Translated: CASSEGGTRNQPQHF.